The 15 T cell receptor beta chains reported below all come from one sample, sequenced in a study of T cells in Graves' hyperthyroidism and ophthalmopathy. The source material, RNA transcripts, was used to amplify TCR beta CDR3 regions. A first-round RT-PCR of the TCR CDR3 used the HTBI primer set. TCRdb recomputed calls from the multiplex PCR reads with MiXCR, one row per CDR3 protein. This table holds 300,000 to 450,000 distinct CDR3 sequences, less than 20% found once. Material: blood. These receptors originate from a young man with Graves' ophthalmopathy.

This clonotype was counted between two and nine times. The V gene is TRBV2, the J gene TRBJ2-1; D perhaps matches TRBD1 (5 bases). The length of the CDR3 is 16 residues. Germline CDR1 is SNHLY and CDR2 is FYNNEI. V was shortened by 5 bases and J by 2 bases, with 16 bases between the two germline ends. In DNA form, the CDR3 reads TGTGCCAGCAGTCCGGACAATATCGGCCCCTACAATGAGCAGTTCTTC. It yields the protein CASSPDNIGPYNEQFF.

The chain links TRBV6-2 or TRBV6-3 to TRBJ2-1, with D uncertain. Trimming removed 0 bases from V and 7 bases from J, with 4 bases in between. Germline values: CDR1 MNHEY, CDR2 SVGEGT. The CDR3 covers 12 residues. CDR3 sequence (DNA): TGTGCCAGCAGTTACTCGAGGAATGAGCAGTTCTTC. Translation: CASSYSRNEQFF.

This clonotype was seen repeatedly, ten times or more. The J gene is TRBJ2-2, the V gene TRBV2; the D call may be TRBD1 or TRBD2 (6 bases each). Per germline, CDR1 SNHLY and CDR2 FYNNEI. CDR3 length: 14 residues. Trimming cost V 6 bases and J 7 bases, with 15 bases left between them. The chain's CDR3 is CASRARGDLGELFF. CDR3 sequence (DNA): TGTGCCAGCAGGGCAAGGGGGGATCTCGGGGAGCTGTTTTTT.

This clonotype was counted ten times or more. The chain uses TRBV7-3 and TRBJ2-4, with 7 positions matching TRBD1. The V gene end was trimmed by 4 bases and the J gene end by 4 bases; junction bases not matched to a gene: 7. The CDR3 sequence is 15 residues long. In germline, CDR1 is SGHTA, CDR2 FQGTGA. The CDR3: CASSSDGTAKNIQYF. For the CDR3, the DNA is TGTGCCAGCAGCTCCGACGGGACAGCTAAAAACATTCAGTACTTC. The variable domain in full, with the rest retrieved from reference TRBV7-3 and TRBJ2-4, is GAGVSQTPSNKVTEKGKYVELRCDPISGHTALYWYRQSLGQGPEFLIYFQGTGAADDSGLPNDRFFAVRPEGSVSTLKIQRTERGDSAVYLCASSSDGTAKNIQYFGAGTRLSVL.

At least ten counts were recorded for this clonotype. The chain combines TRBV6-1 with TRBJ1-2; 7 nucleotides agree with TRBD1. The CDR3 consists of 16 residues. From germline, CDR1 is MNHNS and CDR2 SASEGT. V shed 0 bases, J shed 2 bases, and the junction held 6 bases outside the gene matches. The CDR3 DNA is TGTGCCAGCAGTGAAGCCGGACAGGTGGGGAACTATGGCTACACCTTC. Protein sequence: CASSEAGQVGNYGYTF.

This clonotype has a count of ten or more. J is TRBJ2-7 and V is TRBV7-9, with 7 bases that match TRBD1. CDR3 length: 13 amino acids. V lost 5 bases and J lost 3; bases outside the gene matches: 4. Germline V gives CDR1 SEHNR, CDR2 FQNEAQ (reference sequence). CDR3 in DNA: TGTGCCAGCAGCGAGGGGGCGGACTACGAGCAGTACTTC. Its protein is CASSEGADYEQYF.

This clonotype was recorded at least ten times. The V and J genes are TRBV2 and TRBJ2-1; the D gene could be TRBD1 or TRBD2 (6 bases each). Germline CDR1 reads SNHLY; CDR2 reads FYNNEI. The CDR3 sequence is 15 residues long. The germline V and J ends were trimmed by 4 bases and 7 bases, with 17 bases remaining between them. The CDR3 protein is CASSGAGGRVNEQFF. CDR3 sequence (DNA): TGTGCCAGCAGTGGGGCCGGGGGCCGGGTAAATGAGCAGTTCTTC.

This clonotype showed up just a few times. This sequence joins TRBV10-2 and TRBJ1-2; 10 bases align to TRBD1. The CDR3 consists of 17 residues. The germline V gene has CDR1 WSHSY and CDR2 SAAADI. V shed 6 bases, J shed 0 bases, and the junction held 10 bases outside the gene matches. The DNA for the CDR3 is TGCGCCAGCAGAGACCCTCAGGACAGGGGGTCTAACTATGGCTACACCTTC. It yields the protein CASRDPQDRGSNYGYTF.

This clonotype was found many times. The chain combines TRBV2 with TRBJ2-1, with D hard to call. Germline CDR1 reads SNHLY; CDR2 reads FYNNEI. V was pared by 4 bases and J by 4 bases, with 14 bases between. This CDR3 is 15 amino acids long. CDR3 in amino acids: CASSALRARYNEQFF. The DNA of the CDR3 is TGTGCCAGCAGTGCTTTACGGGCACGGTACAATGAGCAGTTCTTC.

This clonotype was counted ten times or more. CDR3 sequence reads: CASSSGQAGYGYTF. The CDR3 DNA follows: TGCGCCAGCAGCTCCGGACAGGCCGGCTATGGCTACACCTTC. V and J are TRBV5-1 and TRBJ1-2; 7 bases map to TRBD1. This CDR3 comprises 14 residues. V shed 3 bases, J shed 4 bases, and the junction held 6 bases outside the gene matches. The germline V gene has CDR1 SGHRS and CDR2 YFSETQ.

This clonotype was detected a few times. CDR3 protein: CAISESPGGSGGTDTQYF. The CDR3, as DNA: TGTGCCATCAGTGAGTCTCCCGGCGGTAGCGGGGGCACAGATACGCAGTATTTT. The chain recombines TRBV10-3 with TRBJ2-3, with 8 bases matching TRBD2. V trimming: 0 bases; J trimming: 1 base; junction bases outside the gene matches: 9. Per the germline V gene, CDR1 is ENHRY and CDR2 is SYGVKD. CDR3 length equals 18 residues.

The chain couples TRBV24-1 to TRBJ2-2; D may be TRBD1 (6 bases). Germline V gene data show CDR1 as KGHDR and CDR2 as SFDVKD. The CDR3 extends over 17 amino acids. V was shortened by 3 bases and J by 6 bases, with 19 bases between the two germline ends. CDR3 protein: CATSDPAWGRRAGELFF. CDR3 in DNA: TGTGCCACCAGTGATCCTGCCTGGGGGCGACGGGCCGGGGAGCTGTTTTTT.

In this sample, this clonotype turned up many times. The V gene is TRBV9, the J gene TRBJ1-1; D gene ambiguous. V was shortened by 3 bases and J by 0 bases, with 12 bases between the two germline ends. The CDR3 covers 15 residues. Germline V gives CDR1 SGDLS, CDR2 YYNGEE. The CDR3 here is CASSAQFAMNTEAFF. CDR3 DNA: TGTGCCAGCAGCGCTCAATTCGCCATGAACACTGAAGCTTTCTTT.

About this clonotype: A clone one base away is much larger, so this may be a read error. This chain links TRBV27 with TRBJ1-2; D possibly corresponds to TRBD1 (6 bases). Per germline, CDR1 MNHEY and CDR2 SMNVEV (reference sequence). CDR3 length equals 15 residues. The CDR3 loop is CASSLQGREGYGHTF. CDR3 bases: TGTGCCAGCAGTTTACAGGGGAGGGAGGGCTATGGCCACACCTTC.

The rearrangement uses TRBV13 and TRBJ2-5, with 9 bases matching TRBD2. Trimming removed 0 bases from V and 4 bases from J; junction bases left unmatched: 15. The CDR3 is 19 residues long. Germline loops: CDR1 PRHDT, CDR2 FYEKMQ (reference sequence). The CDR3 nucleotides are TGTGCCAGCAGCTTAGGCACCCGGTCTAGCGGGGACACTTCAGAGACCCAGTACTTC. This encodes CASSLGTRSSGDTSETQYF.